The clone carrying this TCR beta chain was seen only a few times. The CDR3 sequence is 11 residues long. The germline V and J ends were trimmed by 5 bases and 7 bases, with 8 bases remaining between them. Via MiXCR, TCRdb re-called the 5' RACE reads, giving one row per CDR3 protein. The sample lists around 400,000 distinct CDR3 sequences, about 9.9% occurring once. The record originates from a study of T cells after yellow fever vaccination. The source of this sequence is a man aged 18 to 29 who received the YFV17D yellow fever vaccine. This sample comprised PBMCs, obtained on the day of the first yellow fever vaccination. This chain uses TRBV12-3 or TRBV12-4 with TRBJ1-1; D gene ambiguous. The CDR3 coding sequence is TGTGCCAGCAGTGGCTCGTTTGAAGCTTTCTTT. Translated, it gives CASSGSFEAFF.